This entry is about one T cell receptor (beta chain). The antigen is undetermined. This sample stems from a study of cytomegalovirus exposure and HLA in healthy donors. The junction had 10 bases not matched to a gene; V was cut back by 4 bases and J by 7 bases. Germline CDR1 reads KGHSH; CDR2 reads LQKENI. This CDR3 comprises 14 residues. Amplification used 60 Vbeta primers and 13 Jbeta primers. In the original processing: Unique TCR beta chains totaled some 80 million in a later count, with roughly 11 million of them shared. Sequencing was performed with immunoSEQ multiplex PCR; in TCRdb, only in-frame clones are kept and a portion is missing. The V and J calls and clone size come from that table; D and trimming were worked out from the DNA. This sample's table has 180,000 or so clones. Notes on the study in general: In vitro assays verified that a few CMV-associated chains recognized CMV antigens specifically. Follow-up analysis found HLA locus-dependent TCR association rates, highest for DRB1 and lowest for HLA-C. The analysis excluded some indistinguishable V segments, including TRBV6-2 and TRBV6-3.

V and J are TRBV18 and TRBJ2-7; 7 bases match TRBD1. The clonotype was recovered from a woman in her late teens or twenties in good health and CMV-seropositive. The specimen was PBMCs. The CDR3 sequence is CASSLTGTDEEQYF. The CDR3 DNA reads TGTGCCAGCTCACTTACCGGGACAGATGAGGAGCAGTACTTC.